Listed below are T cell receptor beta chains from one sample, sequenced in a study of a mutant IDH1 vaccine in newly diagnosed glioma. Sequencing used immunoSEQ multiplex PCR; TCRdb keeps in-frame clones, though not all of them. The sample lists around 33,000 clones, 70% to 90% seen once, with about 4.9% in the top ten. The sequences come from PBMCs, collected from a glioma patient treated with radiotherapy, temozolomide or both. These receptor sequences come from a woman aged 35 to 49 with glioma. Both conserved end residues are part of each CDR3. The D gene is left open where the match is weak. Not all rows give a size; the values are once, few, many and, for expanded clones, a class.

>.|.|TRBJ1-2|TRBV30
TGTGCCTGGACTCAGGTCGATGGCTACACCTTC
CAWTQVDGYTF
>TRBD2|.|TRBJ2-5|TRBV10-3
TGTGCCATCAGTGAAGGACTAGCGGGAGATGTACAAGAGACCCAGTACTTC
CAISEGLAGDVQETQYF
>TRBD1|.|TRBJ2-6|TRBV4-3
TGCGCCAGCAGCCAGCTCGACAGGGCTGGGGCCAACGTCCTGACTTTC
CASSQLDRAGANVLTF
>.|once|TRBJ1-2|TRBV7-2
TGTGCCAGCAGCTCCCCCACCGGGGCGGGTGGCTACACCTTC
CASSSPTGAGGYTF
>TRBD2|.|TRBJ2-4|TRBV2
TGTGCCAGCAGCCAGTCGGGGCGGGGGGTAGGCATTCAGTACTTC
CASSQSGRGVGIQYF
>.|.|TRBJ1-5|TRBV5-1
TGCGCCAGCAGCAGTCCTGAGTGGGGACCCGAGCGGCCCCAGCATTTT
CASSSPEWGPERPQHF
>.|.|TRBJ2-7|TRBV6-5
TGTGCCAGCAGTTACGGGGTGAGAGGATCCTACGAGCAGTACTTC
CASSYGVRGSYEQYF
>TRBD2|.|TRBJ2-5|TRBV18
TGTGCCAGCTCGCTAGCGGGGGCCAAAGAGACCCAGTACTTC
CASSLAGAKETQYF
>TRBD1|.|TRBJ1-6|TRBV2
TGTGCCAGCAGCCGGACAGGGGGTTCACCCCTCCACTTT
CASSRTGGSPLHF
>.|.|TRBJ1-1|TRBV6-6
TGTGCCAGCAGTCCCTCCCGGGCAGGGAACACTGAAGCTTTCTTT
CASSPSRAGNTEAFF
>.|.|TRBJ2-7|TRBV2
TGTGCCAGCAGTGAGGGGGGGCCAACAGGGTTGTCCTACGAGCAGTACTTC
CASSEGGPTGLSYEQYF
>.|.|TRBJ2-7|TRBV10-3
TGTGCCATCAGTGAGTCTAGGACTCCCGTTGGGAACGAGCAGTACTTC
CAISESRTPVGNEQYF
>TRBD1|.|TRBJ2-3|TRBV6-4
TGTGCCAGCAGTCGCCGGTCCGGGACAGTTAAGGATACGCAGTATTTT
CASSRRSGTVKDTQYF
>TRBD1|.|TRBJ1-5|TRBV6-5
TGTGCCTCCTCAGGGGGGAATCAGCCCCAGCATTTT
CASSGGNQPQHF
>.|.|TRBJ2-7|TRBV4-3
TGCGCCAGCAGCCACGAGGCGGGGTCTAACGAGCAGTACTTC
CASSHEAGSNEQYF
>.|.|TRBJ1-3|TRBV29-1
TGCAGCGTTTGGGCCTCCGCTGGAAACACCATATATTTT
CSVWASAGNTIYF
>.|.|TRBJ1-2|TRBV19
TGTGCCAGTAGTATAGATCTTGGACTTAACTATGGCTACACCTTC
CASSIDLGLNYGYTF
>TRBD1|.|TRBJ1-1|TRBV6-5
TGTGCCAGCAGCAGACAGGGCGCGAACACTGAAGCTTTCTTT
CASSRQGANTEAFF
>.|.|TRBJ2-6|TRBV18
TGTGCCAGCTCCCCCCCGGGGGCGCCTGGGGCCAACGTCCTGACTTTC
CASSPPGAPGANVLTF
>TRBD2|.|TRBJ2-7|TRBV29-1
TGCAGCGTAGTGACACTAGCGGAAGGCTACGAGCAGTACTTC
CSVVTLAEGYEQYF
>.|.|TRBJ1-1|TRBV7-9
TGTGCCAGCAGCTTCCTCCCAGGGCGTGAAATTGAAGCTTTCTTT
CASSFLPGREIEAFF
>TRBD1|.|TRBJ1-2|TRBV7-9
TGTGCCAGCAGTCCGCGACAGGGGGCGCGGTATGGCTACACCTTC
CASSPRQGARYGYTF
>.|.|TRBJ1-1|TRBV5-1
TGCGCCAGCAGCCCGTCAGGGTTGAACACTGAAGCTTTCTTT
CASSPSGLNTEAFF
>TRBD2|.|TRBJ2-7|TRBV14
TGTGCCAGCAGCCGCCTGGGACTAGCGGGAGGGCCTTACGCCGACGAGCAGTACTTC
CASSRLGLAGGPYADEQYF
>.|.|TRBJ2-2|TRBV6-6
TGTGCCAGCAGTTACAATTTAAAAAACACCGGGGAGCTGTTTTTT
CASSYNLKNTGELFF
>.|once|TRBJ2-3|TRBV28
TGTGCCAGCAGGGTCCGATCTAGCACAGATACGCAGTATTTT
CASRVRSSTDTQYF
>.|.|TRBJ1-5|TRBV6-5
TGTGCCAGCAGGGACGGACGGGACAATCAGCCCCAGCATTTT
CASRDGRDNQPQHF
>TRBD1|few|TRBJ2-2|TRBV29-1
TGCAGCGTCTCCGGGACAGGGATACTCACCGGGGAGCTGTTTTTT
CSVSGTGILTGELFF
>.|.|TRBJ1-2|TRBV10-3
TGTGCCATCAGTGCTGGGTTGGACTATGGCTACACCTTC
CAISAGLDYGYTF
>TRBD2|.|TRBJ2-2|TRBV7-6
TGTGCCTCCCGAAGGGCGGGGGGGCGTACCGGGGAGCTGTTTTTT
CASRRAGGRTGELFF
>.|.|TRBJ2-3|TRBV18
TGTGCCAGCTCACCGAACAGAGAATCCACAGATACGCAGTATTTT
CASSPNRESTDTQYF
>TRBD2|once|TRBJ2-2|TRBV5-1
TGCGCCAGCAGCGACGGGGGGGGCGGTAACACCGGGGAGCTGTTTTTT
CASSDGGGGNTGELFF
>.|.|TRBJ1-1|TRBV6-5
TGTGCCAGCAGTCCCCAAACATGGAGCTTGGAAGCTTTCTTT
CASSPQTWSLEAFF
>.|few|TRBJ1-1|TRBV7-9
TGTGCCAGCAGCTTAGTAGGGGGGGACACTGAAGCTTTCTTT
CASSLVGGDTEAFF
>.|.|TRBJ1-2|TRBV5-4
TGTGCCAGCAGCTTACCGATATTGGCCCCATATGGCTACACCTTC
CASSLPILAPYGYTF
>.|.|TRBJ1-6|TRBV27
TGTGCCAGCAGTTTATCGAGCCGGAATTCACCCCTCCACTTT
CASSLSSRNSPLHF
>.|.|TRBJ1-6|TRBV6-5
TGTGCCAGCAGTTATCGGGGGGGACCCCTCCACTTT
CASSYRGGPLHF
>.|once|TRBJ2-1|TRBV6-1
TGTGCCAGCAGGGCAAGGGTTAATGAGCAGTTCTTC
CASRARVNEQFF
>.|.|TRBJ1-2|TRBV7-2
TGTGCCAGTTCCCCGGGAGGGCCCATCTCCTATGGCTACACCTTC
CASSPGGPISYGYTF
>.|medium-sized|TRBJ1-4|TRBV4-1
TGCGCCAGCAGCCGGGTACAAGGTGGGAATGAAAAACTGTTTTTT
CASSRVQGGNEKLFF
>TRBD1|.|TRBJ1-1|TRBV6-4
TGTGCCATCGGGGACAGGGTGAACACTGAAGCTTTCTTT
CAIGDRVNTEAFF
>TRBD2|.|TRBJ2-7|TRBV6-5
TGTGCCAGCAGACTGGGACTAGCCGGCGAGCAGTACTTC
CASRLGLAGEQYF
>TRBD2|.|TRBJ2-5|TRBV4-2
TGTGCCAGCAGCCAAGGAGCGGGAGGAGAGACCCAGTACTTC
CASSQGAGGETQYF
>.|.|TRBJ1-1|TRBV30
TGTGCCTGGAGTTTACGCCGAGTCACTGAAGCTTTCTTT
CAWSLRRVTEAFF
>TRBD1|.|TRBJ2-7|TRBV4-1
TGCGCCAGCAGCCAAGGGACAGGATACTCCTACGAGCAGTACTTC
CASSQGTGYSYEQYF
>.|few|TRBJ1-1|TRBV5-1
TGCGCCAGCAGCTGGGGTCAGGTTCTGGGCACTGAAGCTTTCTTT
CASSWGQVLGTEAFF
>.|.|TRBJ1-2|TRBV5-6
TGTGCCAGCACCAACACGGTTCCGTTTCATGGCTACACCTTC
CASTNTVPFHGYTF
>TRBD1|.|TRBJ2-7|TRBV19
TGTGCCAGTAGTATCGACAGGGGAGACGAGCAGTACTTC
CASSIDRGDEQYF
>TRBD1|.|TRBJ1-1|TRBV5-1
TGCGCCAGCTCACAGGGGTTGAACACTGAAGCTTTCTTT
CASSQGLNTEAFF